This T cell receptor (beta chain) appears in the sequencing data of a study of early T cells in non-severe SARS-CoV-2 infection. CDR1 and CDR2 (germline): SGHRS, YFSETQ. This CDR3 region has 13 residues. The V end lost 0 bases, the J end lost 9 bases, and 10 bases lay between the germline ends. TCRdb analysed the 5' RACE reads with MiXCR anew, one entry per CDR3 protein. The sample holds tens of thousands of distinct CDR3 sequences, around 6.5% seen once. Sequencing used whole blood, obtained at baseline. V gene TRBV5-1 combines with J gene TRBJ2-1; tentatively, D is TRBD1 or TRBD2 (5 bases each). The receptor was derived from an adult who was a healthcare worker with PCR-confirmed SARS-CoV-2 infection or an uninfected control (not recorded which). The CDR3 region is CASSLAPGLEQFF. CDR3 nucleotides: TGCGCCAGCAGCTTGGCCCCGGGGCTTGAGCAGTTCTTC. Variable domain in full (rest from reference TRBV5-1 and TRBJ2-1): KAGVTQTPRYLIKTRGQQVTLSCSPISGHRSVSWYQQTPGQGLQFLFEYFSETQRNKGNFPGRFSGRQFSNSRSEMNVSTLELGDSALYLCASSLAPGLEQFFGPGTRLTVL.